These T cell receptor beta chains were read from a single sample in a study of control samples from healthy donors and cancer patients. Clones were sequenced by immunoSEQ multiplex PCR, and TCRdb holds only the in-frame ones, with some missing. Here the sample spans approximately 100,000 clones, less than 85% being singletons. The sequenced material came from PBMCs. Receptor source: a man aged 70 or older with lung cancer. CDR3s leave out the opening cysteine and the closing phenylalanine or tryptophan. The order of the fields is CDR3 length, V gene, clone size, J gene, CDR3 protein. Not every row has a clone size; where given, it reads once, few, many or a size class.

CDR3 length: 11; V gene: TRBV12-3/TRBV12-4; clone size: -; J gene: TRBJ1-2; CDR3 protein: ASSLQEFYGYT
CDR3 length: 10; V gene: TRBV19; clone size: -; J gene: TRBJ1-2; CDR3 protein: ASSDRGDGYT
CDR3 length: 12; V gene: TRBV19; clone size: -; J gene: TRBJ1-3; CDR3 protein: ASSWTEAGNTIY
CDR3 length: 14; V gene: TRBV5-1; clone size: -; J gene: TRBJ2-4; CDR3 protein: ASSIGQGLAKNIQY
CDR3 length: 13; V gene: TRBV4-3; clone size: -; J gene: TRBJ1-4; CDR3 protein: ASSQAGTGDEKLF
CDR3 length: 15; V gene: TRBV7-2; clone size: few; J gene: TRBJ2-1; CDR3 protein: ASSSYSGTPNYNEQF
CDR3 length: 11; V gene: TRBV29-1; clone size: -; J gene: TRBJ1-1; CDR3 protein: SVVSTGSTEAF
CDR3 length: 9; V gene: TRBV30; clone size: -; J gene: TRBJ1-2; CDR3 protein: AWSFGPGIT
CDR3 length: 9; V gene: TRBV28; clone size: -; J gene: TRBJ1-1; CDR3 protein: ASRGRPEAF
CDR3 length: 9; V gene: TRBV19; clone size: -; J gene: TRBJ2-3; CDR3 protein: ASRVLDTQY
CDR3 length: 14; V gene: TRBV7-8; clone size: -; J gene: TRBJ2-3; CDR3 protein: ASSLSTERTTDTQY
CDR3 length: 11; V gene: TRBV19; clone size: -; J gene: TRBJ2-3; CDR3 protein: ATRDRDTDTQY
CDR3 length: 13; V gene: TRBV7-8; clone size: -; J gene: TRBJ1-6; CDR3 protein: ANSFGQLSGSPLH
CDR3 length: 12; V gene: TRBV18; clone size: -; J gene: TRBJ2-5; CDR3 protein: ASSPLSGQETQY
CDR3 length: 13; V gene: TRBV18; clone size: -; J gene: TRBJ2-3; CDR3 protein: ASSPASSPTDTQY
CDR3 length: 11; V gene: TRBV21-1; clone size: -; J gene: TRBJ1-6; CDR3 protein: ASSKGNRLSLH
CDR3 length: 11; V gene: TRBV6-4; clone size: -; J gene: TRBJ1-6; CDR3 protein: ASSDRGNSPLH
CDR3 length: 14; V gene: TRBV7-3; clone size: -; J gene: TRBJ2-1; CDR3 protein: ASSFEGGGFDDEQF
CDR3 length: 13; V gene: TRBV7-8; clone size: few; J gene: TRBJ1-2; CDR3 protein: ASSPRGASNYGYT
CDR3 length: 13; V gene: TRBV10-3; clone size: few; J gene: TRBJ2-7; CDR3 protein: AISESDRGSYEQY
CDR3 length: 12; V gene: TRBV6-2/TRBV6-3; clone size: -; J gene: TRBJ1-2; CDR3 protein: ASSYSGTIYGYT
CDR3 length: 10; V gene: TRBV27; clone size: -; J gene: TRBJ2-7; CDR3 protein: ASSLLGYEQY